Following are 5 T cell receptor beta chains from one sample sequenced in a study of blood T cell repertoires in COVID-19. Assay used: immunoSEQ multiplex PCR; TCRdb lists only in-frame clones, some missing. The sample includes 150,000 or so clones, approximately 85% of them seen just once. The sequenced material came from peripheral blood. The origin of the receptors is a man in his 60s who had recovered from COVID-19.

The DNA of the CDR3 is TGTGCCATCGGTTTAGGACAAAACACCGGGGAGCTGTTTTTT. Residues: CAIGLGQNTGELFF. The genes are TRBV10-3 and TRBJ2-2; tentatively, D is TRBD1 (5 bases). The germline gives CDR1 ENHRY, CDR2 SYGVKD. CDR3 length: 14 amino acids. Trimming took 8 bases from V and 2 from J, leaving 12 bases between them.

To note about this clone: This CDR3 is also generated by other DNA sequences in the sample. This sequence joins TRBV5-4 and TRBJ1-2; D not resolved. Trimming took 0 bases from V and 6 from J, leaving 9 bases between them. From germline, CDR1 is SGHNT and CDR2 YYREEE (reference sequence). CDR3 length: 13 residues. CDR3 sequence (DNA): TGTGCCAGCAGCTTGGTGTCAGAGGATGGCTACACCTTC. Protein sequence: CASSLVSEDGYTF.

The gene calls are TRBV7-8 and TRBJ2-1; tentative D call: TRBD2 (6 bases). The germline V gene encodes CDR1 SGHVS and CDR2 FQNEAQ. CDR3 size: 16 residues. Trimming stripped 5 bases from V and 3 bases from J, with 17 bases between. The CDR3 spells CASSPGRRGFYNEQFF. The CDR3 coding sequence is TGTGCCAGCAGCCCAGGGCGGCGGGGATTCTACAATGAGCAGTTCTTC.

The chain is built from TRBV6-5 and TRBJ1-2; maybe TRBD1 (6 bases). The V gene's germline CDR1 is MNHEY and CDR2 SVGAGI. Trimming removed 0 bases from V and 13 bases from J, with 15 bases in between. This CDR3 comprises 13 residues. The CDR3 nucleotides read TGTGCCAGCAGTTACTCGAGTAGGATGGGGGCCACCTTC. Its translation is CASSYSSRMGATF.

The chain couples TRBV29-1 to TRBJ1-3; 11 bases are a match to TRBD1. V trimming: 7 bases; J trimming: 7 bases; junction bases outside the gene matches: 6. The CDR3 is 13 residues long. The germline V gene encodes CDR1 SQVTM and CDR2 ANQGSEA. The CDR3 spells CSAKGQGANTIYF. CDR3 sequence (DNA): TGCAGCGCCAAAGGACAGGGGGCGAACACCATATATTTT.